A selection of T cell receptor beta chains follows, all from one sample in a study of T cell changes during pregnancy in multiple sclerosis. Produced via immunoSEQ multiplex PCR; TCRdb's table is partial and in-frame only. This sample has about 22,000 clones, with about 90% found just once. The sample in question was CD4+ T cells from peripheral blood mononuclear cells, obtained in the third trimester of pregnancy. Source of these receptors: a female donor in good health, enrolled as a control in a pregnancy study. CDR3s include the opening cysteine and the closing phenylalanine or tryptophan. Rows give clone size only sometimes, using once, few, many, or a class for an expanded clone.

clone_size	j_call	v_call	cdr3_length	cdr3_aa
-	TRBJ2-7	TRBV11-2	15	CASSLAGQGTYEQYF
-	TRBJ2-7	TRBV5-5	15	CASSAGTGESYEQYF
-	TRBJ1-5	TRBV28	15	CASSLLGRGNQPQHF
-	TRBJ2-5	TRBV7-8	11	CASNYKETQYF
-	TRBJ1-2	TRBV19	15	CASSFPDRLNYGYTF
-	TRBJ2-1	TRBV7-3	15	CASSLSGATYNEQFF
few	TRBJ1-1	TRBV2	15	CASSDRQGSNTEAFF
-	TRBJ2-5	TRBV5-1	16	CASSWGGAGGQETQYF
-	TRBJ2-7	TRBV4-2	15	CASSQVGTGTYEQYF
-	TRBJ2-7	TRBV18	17	CASSPTVTRAELYEQYF
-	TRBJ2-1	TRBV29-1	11	CSAPELAGGFF
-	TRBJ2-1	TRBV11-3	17	CASSLDGGGGRYNEQFF
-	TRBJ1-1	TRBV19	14	CASSTTGGKTEAFF
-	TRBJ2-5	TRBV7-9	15	CASSLRPAGLETQYF
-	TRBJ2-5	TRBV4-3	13	CASSRRQSETQYF
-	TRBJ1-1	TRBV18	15	CASSSTDTGNTEAFF
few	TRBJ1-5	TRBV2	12	CASQYSNQPQHF
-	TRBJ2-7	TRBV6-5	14	CATTRGSTSYEQYF
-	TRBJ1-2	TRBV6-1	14	CASGREGGNYGYTF
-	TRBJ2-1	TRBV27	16	CASSLYSPGSHNEQFF
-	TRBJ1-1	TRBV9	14	CASSPREHNTEAFF
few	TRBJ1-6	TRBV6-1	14	CASSEAGESSPLHF
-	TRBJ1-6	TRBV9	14	CASSAGVVGSPLHF
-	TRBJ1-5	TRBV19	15	CASSMRDYSNQPQHF
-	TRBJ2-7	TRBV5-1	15	CASSLGAGGAYEQYF
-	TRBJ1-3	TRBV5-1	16	CASSPTGEGSGNTIYF
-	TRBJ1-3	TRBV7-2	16	CASSLGVSGLGNTIYF
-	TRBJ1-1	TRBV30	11	CARQLNTEAFF